This T cell receptor (beta chain) is drawn from a study of T cell responses to AZD1222 COVID-19 vaccine. Study-level points and caveats: At baseline, seropositivity was found in only six or seven AZD1222 recipients. Regions 160-218 and 743-854 dominated among vaccine-associated CD4 TCRs spanning spike.

Details on this clone: Its specificity is unknown.

Germline assignment: CDR1 SNHLY and CDR2 FYNNEI. Deletions cut 3 bases from V and 7 bases from J, with 18 bases between. The CDR3 totals 15 residues. Profiling relied on immunoSEQ multiplex PCR, and the TCRdb table lists in-frame clones only, not all of them. This table holds about 70,000 clones, roughly 85% found once. The J gene is TRBJ1-2, the V gene TRBV2, with a possible D match to TRBD1 (6 bases). The sample consisted of peripheral blood, taken on day 0 of AZD1222 vaccination. The receptor comes from an adult in good health. This CDR3 is CASSEGGGGIGGYTF. DNA for the CDR3: TGTGCCAGCAGTGAGGGGGGCGGAGGGATCGGTGGCTACACCTTC.